This TCR beta chain was captured in a study of shared clonotypes between healthy human individuals. Study-level background: CD8 memory received one plate per donor, CD8 naive two, CD4 memory three and CD4 naive three.

Broader study findings: Naive subsets usually exceeded memory subsets in estimated richness.

Assay used: immunoSEQ multiplex PCR; TCRdb lists only in-frame clones, some missing. The sample includes about 2,100,000 clones, about 93% of them seen just once. The naive CD8 subset, CD45RO-negative cells positively selected for CCR7, excluded terminally differentiated effector memory CD45RA+ cells. This CDR3 has 16 amino acids. Germline V CDR1 and CDR2: MDHEN, SYDVKM. Comments on this clone: Its antigen is as yet unknown. Sequence at one end of the junction differs from germline and may be a read error. Other DNA sequences of this sample code for an identical CDR3.

The chain joins TRBV28 to TRBJ2-7; D possibly matches TRBD1 or TRBD2 (5 bases each). The source is a man between 18 and 29 years old in good health. Some clones in this sample may be carry-over from other donors' samples. Sequenced: naive CD8+ T cells from PBMCs. The DNA for the CDR3 is TGTGCCAGCAGCTCTATTCGGGGCCAGGGAGCTTACGAACAGTACTTC. Translated, it gives CASSSIRGQGAYEQYF.